This entry is about one T cell receptor beta chain. It has no known antigen specificity. Base qualities are missing; no much larger clone stands one base away. This record comes from a study of OX40 agonist ivuxolimab in advanced cancers. About the investigation overall: Ivuxolimab was an agonistic, fully human IgG2 monoclonal antibody directed against OX40 (CD134), a costimulatory receptor. Intravenous ivuxolimab was administered to patients every 2 weeks at six dose levels: 0.01, 0.1, 0.3, 1.5, 3 and 10 mg/kg. Of the approximately 54 dose-escalation patients, hepatocellular carcinoma was present in about 20, melanoma in approximately 15, renal cell carcinoma in 9 and head and neck cancer in 9. In the dose-escalation cohort, approximately 80% of patients were male, and the mean age was roughly 60 years with a range of roughly 23 to 79. Prior anti-PD-1, anti-PD-L1 or anti-CTLA-4 therapy was permitted, and approximately 42% of dose-escalation patients had received checkpoint inhibitors. Partial responses occurred in three dose-escalation patients: two with cutaneous melanoma and one with hepatocellular carcinoma. The point of sequencing TCRbeta in the periphery was to test whether ivuxolimab changed TCR sequence diversity and drove clonal T-cell expansion. The paper reports the monotherapy dose-escalation portion (N ≈ 50 patients) of the phase I ivuxolimab trial. Paper-wide results and their limitations: Low levels of normalized T-cell clonal expansion were also shown by some nonresponding patients. After ivuxolimab, expanded clones were on average more numerous among CD8+ T cells than among CD4+ T cells. Which antigens the clonally expanded peripheral T cells were specific for was not determined. In the 0.1-3.0 mg/kg groups, partial responders had among the lowest normalized peripheral clonal expansion, particularly in CD8+ T cells. At doses from 0.1 to 3.0 mg/kg, clonal expansion was seen in both CD4+ and CD8+ blood T cells between baseline and week 6.

For sequencing of the TCRbeta CDR3 region, genomic DNA was extracted from the sorted cells. TCRbeta CDR3 regions were sequenced using the immunoSEQ Assay. TCRdb provides this immuneACCESS table in a form limited to in-frame rearrangements. Some clones are lacking; in checked studies, under half of them reflect an unresolved V gene, and why the rest are absent is not known. For this sample the table gives tens of thousands of clones, of which 85% were detected only once. The ten top clones hold 5.5% to 7.5% of the sample. V was cut back by 4 bases and J by 4 bases, leaving a gap of 14 bases between them. Its CDR3 holds 15 amino acids, cysteine through phenylalanine. Only the CDR3 DNA is retained, 45 bases long and in frame from the first base. CDR1 and CDR2, looked up from the germline V gene, are MDHEN and SYDVKM. The trial excluded patients who had a history of autoimmune disease or who were on systemic immunosuppression. Peripheral blood for TCR sequencing was collected from all dose cohorts at baseline, on cycle 4 day 1, and on cycle 7 day 1. Samples were obtained from an open-label, multicenter, first-in-human phase I dose-escalation trial of ivuxolimab. The trial enrolled adults with locally advanced or metastatic head and neck squamous cell, hepatocellular, melanoma or renal cell carcinoma. Before TCR sequencing, CD4+ T cells and CD8+ T cells were sorted from peripheral blood as separate populations.

The sequenced sample was CD4+ or CD8+ T cells sorted from blood, obtained in a trial of the OX40 agonist ivuxolimab. The origin of this receptor is an adult with an advanced solid tumor such as melanoma, head and neck, liver or kidney cancer. The rearranged chain carries TRBV28 and TRBJ2-1, with the D call perhaps TRBD1 or TRBD2, each one matching 6 bases. The CDR3 has the sequence CASSSGSGQYNEQFF. The nucleotide sequence is given as TGTGCCAGCAGTTCAGGTAGCGGACAGTACAATGAGCAGTTCTTC.